The 3 T cell receptor beta chains below were found in one sample sequenced in a study of CD8 T cells in Susac syndrome. Reverse transcription used 0.5 to 1 ug RNA and random hexamers. TCRdb re-analysed the immunoSEQ multiplex PCR reads in MiXCR, keeping a single row per CDR3 protein. The sample lists roughly 130,000 distinct CDR3 sequences, roughly 94% occurring once. Sequenced input: CD4+ T cells from PBMCs. The receptors come from a human donor with multiple sclerosis.

The J gene is TRBJ2-5, the V gene TRBV4-2; D might be TRBD2 (5 bases). This CDR3 has 12 residues. Germline-derived CDR1 and CDR2 are LGHNA and YNFKEQ. V was trimmed by 6 bases and J by 5 bases, leaving 10 bases between them. CDR3 in DNA: TGTGCCAGCAGTCGAGGGTTGGAGACCCAGTACTTC. Its translation: CASSRGLETQYF.

The chain carries TRBV18 and TRBJ2-7; D could derive from TRBD1 or TRBD2 (6 bases each). V was pared by 0 bases and J by 6 bases, with 15 bases between. Germline V gene data show CDR1 as KGHSH and CDR2 as LQKENI. There are 15 residues in the CDR3. Written as DNA, the CDR3 is TGTGCCAGCTCACCACCACTTGGGGGGCTGGGCGAGCAGTACTTC. Translating gives CASSPPLGGLGEQYF.

The gene calls are TRBV12-3 or TRBV12-4 and TRBJ1-2; no clear D. V was shortened by 3 bases and J by 11 bases, with 16 bases between the two germline ends. CDR3 length equals 13 residues. CDR3 bases: TGTGCCAGCAGTTTTCGTTACACCTCCGGGTACACCTTC. Amino acids: CASSFRYTSGYTF.